This T cell receptor beta chain originates from a study of T cells in Graves' hyperthyroidism and ophthalmopathy. Amplified TCR beta CDR3 regions came from RNA transcripts. First-round RT-PCR of the TCR CDR3 relied on the HTBI primer set. MiXCR was run by TCRdb on the multiplex PCR reads, yielding one entry per CDR3 protein. The sample includes roughly 500,000 distinct CDR3 sequences, around 22% seen only once; the top ten take around 11%. In this sample, this clonotype turned up many times. Per germline, CDR1 GTSNPN and CDR2 SVGIG (reference sequence). With V trimmed by 4 bases and J by 7 bases, 2 bases remained unmatched. CDR3 size: 12 residues.

This TCR derives from a woman aged 30 to 39 with Graves' ophthalmopathy. This chain uses TRBV30 with TRBJ2-5; 11 bases are a match to TRBD2. The specimen was blood. The CDR3 DNA is TGTGCCTGGACTAGCGGGGGGTCGACCCAGTACTTC. Its translation: CAWTSGGSTQYF.